The rows below give T cell receptor beta chains drawn from one sample of a study of T cell responses to AZD1222 COVID-19 vaccine. Measured with immunoSEQ multiplex PCR; TCRdb has only the in-frame clones, and not every one. The repertoire holds fewer than 150,000 clones, with 90% as singletons. The sample in question was peripheral blood, obtained on day 0 of AZD1222 vaccination. Receptors originate from an adult in good health. Each CDR3 is given with its conserved first and last residue. The D gene is left open where the match is weak. Clone size is shown for a subset of rows, as once, few, many or a class of expanded clone.

d_call: -; v_call: TRBV19; j_call: TRBJ1-1; clone_size: -; cdr3_nt: TGTGCCAGTAGTAGAGACGGACGACTTGAAGCTTTCTTT; cdr3_aa: CASSRDGRLEAFF
d_call: -; v_call: TRBV27; j_call: TRBJ2-1; clone_size: once; cdr3_nt: TGTGCCAGCAGTTTAGGGGGACCCTACAATGAGCAGTTCTTC; cdr3_aa: CASSLGGPYNEQFF
d_call: -; v_call: TRBV6-1; j_call: TRBJ1-5; clone_size: few; cdr3_nt: TGTGCCAGCAGTGAAATAGGTATGAACCAGCCCCAGCATTTT; cdr3_aa: CASSEIGMNQPQHF
d_call: TRBD2; v_call: TRBV30; j_call: TRBJ2-7; clone_size: -; cdr3_nt: TGTGCCTGGAGTCGGCTAGCGGGGAACGAGCAGTACTTC; cdr3_aa: CAWSRLAGNEQYF
d_call: -; v_call: TRBV24-1; j_call: TRBJ2-5; clone_size: -; cdr3_nt: TGTGCCACCAGTGACCTGGATGCGGAGACCCAGTACTTC; cdr3_aa: CATSDLDAETQYF
d_call: TRBD1; v_call: TRBV30; j_call: TRBJ1-2; clone_size: -; cdr3_nt: TGTGCCTGGAGTGTTGGGGCAGGGGGCCGGGGCTACACCTTC; cdr3_aa: CAWSVGAGGRGYTF
d_call: TRBD1; v_call: TRBV3-1/TRBV3-2; j_call: TRBJ1-6; clone_size: -; cdr3_nt: TGTGCCAGCAGCCAAGGGCCGGGACAGCCTAATTCACCCCTCCACTTT; cdr3_aa: CASSQGPGQPNSPLHF
d_call: TRBD2; v_call: TRBV29-1; j_call: TRBJ2-5; clone_size: once; cdr3_nt: TGCAGCGTTCTCGGTGCTAGCGGTGGAGACGAGACCCAGTACTTC; cdr3_aa: CSVLGASGGDETQYF
d_call: -; v_call: TRBV30; j_call: TRBJ1-2; clone_size: -; cdr3_nt: TGTGCCTTTGACAACTATGGCTACACCTTC; cdr3_aa: CAFDNYGYTF
d_call: TRBD1; v_call: TRBV5-1; j_call: TRBJ1-5; clone_size: -; cdr3_nt: TGCGCCAGCAGCTTGACAGGGGTTGCTAATCAGCCCCAGCATTTT; cdr3_aa: CASSLTGVANQPQHF
d_call: TRBD1; v_call: TRBV4-1; j_call: TRBJ2-1; clone_size: -; cdr3_nt: TGCGCCAGCAGCCCAGGGGGCGGGGAGCGATACAATGAGCAGTTCTTC; cdr3_aa: CASSPGGGERYNEQFF
d_call: -; v_call: TRBV11-2; j_call: TRBJ1-6; clone_size: -; cdr3_nt: TGTGCCAGCAGCGTCGCGGGGGTGGCCGTCGGTGGTTCACCCCTCCACTTT; cdr3_aa: CASSVAGVAVGGSPLHF
d_call: -; v_call: TRBV19; j_call: TRBJ2-5; clone_size: once; cdr3_nt: TGTGCCAGTAGCTACGACAGGACCCAAGAGACCCAGTACTTC; cdr3_aa: CASSYDRTQETQYF
d_call: TRBD2; v_call: TRBV9; j_call: TRBJ2-5; clone_size: -; cdr3_nt: TGTGCCAGCAGCGTAGGTGCCGCGGGGGTGGAGACCCAGTACTTC; cdr3_aa: CASSVGAAGVETQYF
d_call: TRBD1; v_call: TRBV7-8; j_call: TRBJ1-3; clone_size: -; cdr3_nt: TGTGCCAGCAGCCCACCCGGGACAGCTGGAAACACCATATATTTT; cdr3_aa: CASSPPGTAGNTIYF
d_call: TRBD2; v_call: TRBV5-4; j_call: TRBJ2-1; clone_size: -; cdr3_nt: TGTGCCAGCATCAGGGGGGGGGTGACTAGCGGGAGAAGCTCCTACAATGAGCAGTTCTTC; cdr3_aa: CASIRGGVTSGRSSYNEQFF
d_call: TRBD1; v_call: TRBV7-8; j_call: TRBJ2-2; clone_size: -; cdr3_nt: TGTGCCAGCAGCGCCAACAGGGGCTCTGCGAACACCGGGGAGCTGTTTTTT; cdr3_aa: CASSANRGSANTGELFF
d_call: -; v_call: TRBV7-6; j_call: TRBJ2-7; clone_size: -; cdr3_nt: TGTGCCAGCAGCCCCCGCTATAGGCGGCCGACCTACGAGCAGTACTTC; cdr3_aa: CASSPRYRRPTYEQYF
d_call: -; v_call: TRBV6-5; j_call: TRBJ2-7; clone_size: few; cdr3_nt: TGTGCCAGTGCAACTCTAGGGGCCTCCTACGAGCAGTACTTC; cdr3_aa: CASATLGASYEQYF
d_call: TRBD1; v_call: TRBV19; j_call: TRBJ1-2; clone_size: -; cdr3_nt: TGTGCCAGTAGTAATCCCCGCAGGGGGCGATATGGCTACACCTTC; cdr3_aa: CASSNPRRGRYGYTF
d_call: -; v_call: TRBV27; j_call: TRBJ2-7; clone_size: once; cdr3_nt: TGTGCCAGCAGTATAGGTGACACCTACGAGCAGTACTTC; cdr3_aa: CASSIGDTYEQYF
d_call: -; v_call: TRBV11-3; j_call: TRBJ1-3; clone_size: -; cdr3_nt: TGTGCCAGCAGCTCCCGGACACCCTCTGGAAACACCATATATTTT; cdr3_aa: CASSSRTPSGNTIYF
d_call: TRBD1; v_call: TRBV19; j_call: TRBJ1-5; clone_size: -; cdr3_nt: TGTGCCAGTAGTCTGACAGGGGGGGATCAGCCCCAGCATTTT; cdr3_aa: CASSLTGGDQPQHF
d_call: -; v_call: TRBV15; j_call: TRBJ1-2; clone_size: -; cdr3_nt: TGTGCCACCAGCAGAGGTAACAGGGACTCGTTTGGCTACACCTTC; cdr3_aa: CATSRGNRDSFGYTF